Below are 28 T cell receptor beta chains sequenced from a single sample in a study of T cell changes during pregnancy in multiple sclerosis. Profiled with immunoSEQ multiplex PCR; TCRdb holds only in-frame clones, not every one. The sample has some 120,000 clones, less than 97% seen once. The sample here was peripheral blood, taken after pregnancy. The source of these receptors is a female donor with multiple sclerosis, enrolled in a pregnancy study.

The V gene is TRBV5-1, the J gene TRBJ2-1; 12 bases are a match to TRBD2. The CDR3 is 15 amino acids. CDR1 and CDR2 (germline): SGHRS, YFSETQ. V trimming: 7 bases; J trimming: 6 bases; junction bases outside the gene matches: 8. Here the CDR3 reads CASRMTSGSVNEQFF. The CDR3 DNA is TGCGCCAGCCGTATGACTAGCGGGAGTGTCAATGAGCAGTTCTTC.

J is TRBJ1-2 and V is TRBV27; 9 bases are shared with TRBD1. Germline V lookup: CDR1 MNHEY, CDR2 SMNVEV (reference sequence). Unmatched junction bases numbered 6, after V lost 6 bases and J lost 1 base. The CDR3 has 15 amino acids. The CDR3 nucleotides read TGTGCCAGCAGGCCATGGACAGGGGATAACTATGGCTACACCTTC. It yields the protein CASRPWTGDNYGYTF.

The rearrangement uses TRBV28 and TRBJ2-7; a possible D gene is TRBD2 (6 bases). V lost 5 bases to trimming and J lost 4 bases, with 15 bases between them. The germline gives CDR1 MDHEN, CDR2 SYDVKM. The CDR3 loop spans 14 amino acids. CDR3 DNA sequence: TGTGCCAGCAGTCTTAGCGGTGGCCAATACGAGCAGTACTTC. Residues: CASSLSGGQYEQYF.

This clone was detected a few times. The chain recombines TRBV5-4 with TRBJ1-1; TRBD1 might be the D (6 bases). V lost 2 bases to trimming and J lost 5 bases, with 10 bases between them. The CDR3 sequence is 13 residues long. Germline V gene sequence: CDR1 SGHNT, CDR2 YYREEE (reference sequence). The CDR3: CASSFRGGTEAFF. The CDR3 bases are TGTGCCAGCAGCTTCAGGGGCGGGACTGAAGCTTTCTTT.

CDR3 nucleotides: TGTGCCAGCAGCTGGACTAGCGGGAGATGGACAGATACGCAGTATTTT. Amino acid sequence: CASSWTSGRWTDTQYF. The chain employs TRBV7-2 and TRBJ2-3; 13 bases fit TRBD2. CDR1 and CDR2 from the germline V gene are SGHTA and FQGNSA. J lost 3 bases, V lost 4 bases, and 4 bases had no gene match. The CDR3 contains 16 residues.

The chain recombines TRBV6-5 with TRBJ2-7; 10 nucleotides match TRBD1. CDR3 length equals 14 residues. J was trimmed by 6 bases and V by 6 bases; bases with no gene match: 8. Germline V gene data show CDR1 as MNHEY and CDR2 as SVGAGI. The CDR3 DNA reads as TGTGCCAGCAGGCGGGACAGGGGAGGTGGCGAGCAGTACTTC. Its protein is CASRRDRGGGEQYF.

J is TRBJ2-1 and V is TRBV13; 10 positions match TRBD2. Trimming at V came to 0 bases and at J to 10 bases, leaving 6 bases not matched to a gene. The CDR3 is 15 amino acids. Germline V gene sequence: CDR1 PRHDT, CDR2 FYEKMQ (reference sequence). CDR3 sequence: CASSLGLAGVGEQFF. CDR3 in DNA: TGTGCCAGCAGCTTAGGGCTAGCGGGAGTAGGCGAGCAGTTCTTC.

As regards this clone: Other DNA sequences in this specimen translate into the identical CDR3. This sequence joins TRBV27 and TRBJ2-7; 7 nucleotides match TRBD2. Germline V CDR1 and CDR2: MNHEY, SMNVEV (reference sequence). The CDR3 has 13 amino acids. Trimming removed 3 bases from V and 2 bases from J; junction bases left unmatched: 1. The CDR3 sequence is CASSLRGTYEQYF. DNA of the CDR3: TGTGCCAGCAGTTTGCGGGGGACCTACGAGCAGTACTTC.

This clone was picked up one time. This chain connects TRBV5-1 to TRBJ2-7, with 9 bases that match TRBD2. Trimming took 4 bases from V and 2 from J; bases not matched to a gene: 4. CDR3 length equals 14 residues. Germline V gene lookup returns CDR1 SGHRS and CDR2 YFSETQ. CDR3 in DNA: TGCGCCAGCAGCCGACTAGCGGAGACCTACGAGCAGTACTTC. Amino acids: CASSRLAETYEQYF.

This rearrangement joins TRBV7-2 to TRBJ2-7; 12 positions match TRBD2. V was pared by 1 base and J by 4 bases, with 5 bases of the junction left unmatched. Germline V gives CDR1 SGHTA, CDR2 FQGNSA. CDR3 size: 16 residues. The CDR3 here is CASSLVLAGGLYEQYF. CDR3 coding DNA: TGTGCCAGCAGCTTAGTTCTAGCGGGAGGGCTATACGAGCAGTACTTC.

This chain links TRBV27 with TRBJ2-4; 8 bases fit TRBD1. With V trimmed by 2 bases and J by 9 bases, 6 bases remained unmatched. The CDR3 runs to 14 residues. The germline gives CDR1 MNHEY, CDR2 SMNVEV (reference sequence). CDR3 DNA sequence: TGTGCCAGCAGTTTAGACAGGGGATTGGGCATTCAGTACTTC. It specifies CASSLDRGLGIQYF.

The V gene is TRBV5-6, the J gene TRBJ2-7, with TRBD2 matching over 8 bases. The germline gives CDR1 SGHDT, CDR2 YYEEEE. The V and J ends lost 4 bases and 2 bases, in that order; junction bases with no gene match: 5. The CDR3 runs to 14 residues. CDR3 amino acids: CASSEGTSTYEQYF. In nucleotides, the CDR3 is TGTGCCAGCAGCGAAGGGACTAGTACCTACGAGCAGTACTTC.

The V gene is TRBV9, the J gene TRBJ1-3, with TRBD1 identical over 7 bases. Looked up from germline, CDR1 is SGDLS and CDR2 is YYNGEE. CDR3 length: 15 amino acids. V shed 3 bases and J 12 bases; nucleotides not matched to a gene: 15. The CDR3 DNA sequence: TGTGCCAGCAGCGCAAGACGGACAGGCCCGAACGACATATATTTT. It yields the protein CASSARRTGPNDIYF.

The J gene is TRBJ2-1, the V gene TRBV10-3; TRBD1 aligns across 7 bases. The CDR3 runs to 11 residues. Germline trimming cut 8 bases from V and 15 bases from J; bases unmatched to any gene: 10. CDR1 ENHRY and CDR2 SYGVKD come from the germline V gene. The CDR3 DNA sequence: TGTGCCATCGGACAGGATTGGAGGCGGTTCTTC. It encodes CAIGQDWRRFF.

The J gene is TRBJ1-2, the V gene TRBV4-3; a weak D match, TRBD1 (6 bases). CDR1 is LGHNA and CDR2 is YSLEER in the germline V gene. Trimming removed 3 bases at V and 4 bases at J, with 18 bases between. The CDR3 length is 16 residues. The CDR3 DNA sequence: TGCGCCAGCAGCCAGCTGATCGGACAGACGATCTATGGCTACACCTTC. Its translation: CASSQLIGQTIYGYTF.

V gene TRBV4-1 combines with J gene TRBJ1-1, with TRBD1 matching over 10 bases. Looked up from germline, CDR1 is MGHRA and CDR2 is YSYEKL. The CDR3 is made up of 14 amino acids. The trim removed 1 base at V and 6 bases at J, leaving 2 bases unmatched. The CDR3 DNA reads TGCGCCAGCAGCCAAGGACAGGGGGCCCCTGAAGCTTTCTTT. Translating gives CASSQGQGAPEAFF.

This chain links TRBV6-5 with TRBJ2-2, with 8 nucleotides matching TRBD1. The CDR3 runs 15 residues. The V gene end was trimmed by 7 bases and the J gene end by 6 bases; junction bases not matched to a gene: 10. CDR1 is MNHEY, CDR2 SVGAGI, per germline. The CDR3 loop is CASTNRGLKAGELFF. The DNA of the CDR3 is TGTGCCAGCACCAACAGGGGGTTGAAGGCCGGGGAGCTGTTTTTT.

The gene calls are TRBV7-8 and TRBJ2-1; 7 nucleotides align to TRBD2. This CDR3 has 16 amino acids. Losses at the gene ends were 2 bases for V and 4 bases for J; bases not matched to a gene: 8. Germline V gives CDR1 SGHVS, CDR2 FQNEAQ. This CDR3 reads CASSLSRLAVYNEQFF. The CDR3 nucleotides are TGTGCCAGCAGCTTAAGTCGCCTAGCGGTTTACAATGAGCAGTTCTTC.

This chain's CDR3 is CASSFGGQGGGNTIYF. CDR3 nucleotides: TGTGCCAGCAGTTTTGGGGGACAGGGAGGTGGAAACACCATATATTTT. V is TRBV28 and J is TRBJ1-3, with 9 bases that match TRBD1. CDR1 MDHEN and CDR2 SYDVKM come from the germline V gene. V shed 3 bases, J shed 3 bases, and the junction held 6 bases outside the gene matches. The CDR3 length is 16 residues. Based on the CDR3 plus reference TRBV28 and TRBJ1-3, the full variable domain is DVKVTQSSRYLVKRTGEKVFLECVQDMDHENMFWYRQDPGLGLRLIYFSYDVKMKEKGDIPEGYSVSREKKERFSLILESASTNQTSMYLCASSFGGQGGGNTIYFGEGSWLTVV.

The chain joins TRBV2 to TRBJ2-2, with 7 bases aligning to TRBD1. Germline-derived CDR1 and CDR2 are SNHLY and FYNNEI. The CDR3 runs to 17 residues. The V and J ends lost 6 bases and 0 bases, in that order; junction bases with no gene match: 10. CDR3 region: CASSAYPDRANTGELFF. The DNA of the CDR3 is TGTGCCAGCAGCGCCTACCCCGACAGGGCGAACACCGGGGAGCTGTTTTTT.

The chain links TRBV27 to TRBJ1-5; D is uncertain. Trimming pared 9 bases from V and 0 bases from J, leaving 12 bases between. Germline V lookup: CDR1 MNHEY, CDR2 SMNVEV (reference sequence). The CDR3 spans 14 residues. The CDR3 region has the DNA TGTGCCAGTTACCTGAGAGATAGCAATCAGCCCCAGCATTTT. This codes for CASYLRDSNQPQHF.

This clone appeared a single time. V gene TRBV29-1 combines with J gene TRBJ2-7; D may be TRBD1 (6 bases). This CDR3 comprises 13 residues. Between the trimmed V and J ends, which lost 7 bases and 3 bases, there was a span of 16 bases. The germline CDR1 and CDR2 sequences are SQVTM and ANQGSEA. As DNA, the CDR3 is TGCAGCGCGAAAGGACAGCTCAGCTACGAGCAGTACTTC. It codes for CSAKGQLSYEQYF.

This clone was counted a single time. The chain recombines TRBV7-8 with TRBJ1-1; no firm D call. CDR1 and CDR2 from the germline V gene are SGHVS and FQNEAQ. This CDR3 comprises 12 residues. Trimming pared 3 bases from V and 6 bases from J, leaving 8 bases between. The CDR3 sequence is CASSLRLSEAFF. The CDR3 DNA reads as TGTGCCAGCAGCTTGCGGTTATCTGAAGCTTTCTTT. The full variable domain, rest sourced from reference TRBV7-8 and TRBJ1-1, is GAGVSQSPRYKVAKRGQDVALRCDPISGHVSLFWYQQALGQGPEFLTYFQNEAQLDKSGLPSDRFFAERPEGSVSTLKIQRTQQEDSAVYLCASSLRLSEAFFGQGTRLTVV.

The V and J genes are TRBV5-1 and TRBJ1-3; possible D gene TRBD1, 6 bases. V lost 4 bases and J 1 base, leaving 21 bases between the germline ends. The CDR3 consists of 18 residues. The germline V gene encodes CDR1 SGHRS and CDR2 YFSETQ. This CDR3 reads CASSLEVNGQLSGNTIYF. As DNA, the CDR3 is TGCGCCAGCAGCCTGGAGGTAAACGGACAGCTTTCTGGAAACACCATATATTTT. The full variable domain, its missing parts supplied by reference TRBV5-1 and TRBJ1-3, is KAGVTQTPRYLIKTRGQQVTLSCSPISGHRSVSWYQQTPGQGLQFLFEYFSETQRNKGNFPGRFSGRQFSNSRSEMNVSTLELGDSALYLCASSLEVNGQLSGNTIYFGEGSWLTVV.

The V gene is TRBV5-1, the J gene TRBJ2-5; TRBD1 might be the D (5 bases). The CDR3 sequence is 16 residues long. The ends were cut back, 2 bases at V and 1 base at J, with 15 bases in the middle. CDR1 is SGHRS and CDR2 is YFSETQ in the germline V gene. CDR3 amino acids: CASSLGLTASQETQYF. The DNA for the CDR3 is TGCGCCAGCAGCTTAGGATTGACAGCGTCCCAAGAGACCCAGTACTTC.

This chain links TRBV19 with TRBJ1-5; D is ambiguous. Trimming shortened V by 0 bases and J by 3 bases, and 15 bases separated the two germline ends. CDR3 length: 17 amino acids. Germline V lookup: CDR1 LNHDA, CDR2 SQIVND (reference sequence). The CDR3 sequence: CASSIDLNSLPNQPQHF. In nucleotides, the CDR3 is TGTGCCAGTAGTATAGATCTTAACAGCCTCCCCAATCAGCCCCAGCATTTT.

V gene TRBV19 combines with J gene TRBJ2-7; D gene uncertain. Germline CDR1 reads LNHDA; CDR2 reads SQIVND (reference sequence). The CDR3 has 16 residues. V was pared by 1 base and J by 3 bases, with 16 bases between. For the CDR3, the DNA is TGTGCCAGTAGTATAGTGTTCACGACTTTCATCTACGAGCAGTACTTC. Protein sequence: CASSIVFTTFIYEQYF. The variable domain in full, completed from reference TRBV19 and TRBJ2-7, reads DGGITQSPKYLFRKEGQNVTLSCEQNLNHDAMYWYRQDPGQGLRLIYYSQIVNDFQKGDIAEGYSVSREKKESFPLTVTSAQKNPTAFYLCASSIVFTTFIYEQYFGPGTRLTVT.

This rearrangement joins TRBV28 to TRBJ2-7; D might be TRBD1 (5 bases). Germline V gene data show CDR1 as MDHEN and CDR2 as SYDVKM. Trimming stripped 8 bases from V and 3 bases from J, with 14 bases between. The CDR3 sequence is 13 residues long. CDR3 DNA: TGTGCCAGCCGGGCCCAGGGATACTACGAGCAGTACTTC. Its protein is CASRAQGYYEQYF.